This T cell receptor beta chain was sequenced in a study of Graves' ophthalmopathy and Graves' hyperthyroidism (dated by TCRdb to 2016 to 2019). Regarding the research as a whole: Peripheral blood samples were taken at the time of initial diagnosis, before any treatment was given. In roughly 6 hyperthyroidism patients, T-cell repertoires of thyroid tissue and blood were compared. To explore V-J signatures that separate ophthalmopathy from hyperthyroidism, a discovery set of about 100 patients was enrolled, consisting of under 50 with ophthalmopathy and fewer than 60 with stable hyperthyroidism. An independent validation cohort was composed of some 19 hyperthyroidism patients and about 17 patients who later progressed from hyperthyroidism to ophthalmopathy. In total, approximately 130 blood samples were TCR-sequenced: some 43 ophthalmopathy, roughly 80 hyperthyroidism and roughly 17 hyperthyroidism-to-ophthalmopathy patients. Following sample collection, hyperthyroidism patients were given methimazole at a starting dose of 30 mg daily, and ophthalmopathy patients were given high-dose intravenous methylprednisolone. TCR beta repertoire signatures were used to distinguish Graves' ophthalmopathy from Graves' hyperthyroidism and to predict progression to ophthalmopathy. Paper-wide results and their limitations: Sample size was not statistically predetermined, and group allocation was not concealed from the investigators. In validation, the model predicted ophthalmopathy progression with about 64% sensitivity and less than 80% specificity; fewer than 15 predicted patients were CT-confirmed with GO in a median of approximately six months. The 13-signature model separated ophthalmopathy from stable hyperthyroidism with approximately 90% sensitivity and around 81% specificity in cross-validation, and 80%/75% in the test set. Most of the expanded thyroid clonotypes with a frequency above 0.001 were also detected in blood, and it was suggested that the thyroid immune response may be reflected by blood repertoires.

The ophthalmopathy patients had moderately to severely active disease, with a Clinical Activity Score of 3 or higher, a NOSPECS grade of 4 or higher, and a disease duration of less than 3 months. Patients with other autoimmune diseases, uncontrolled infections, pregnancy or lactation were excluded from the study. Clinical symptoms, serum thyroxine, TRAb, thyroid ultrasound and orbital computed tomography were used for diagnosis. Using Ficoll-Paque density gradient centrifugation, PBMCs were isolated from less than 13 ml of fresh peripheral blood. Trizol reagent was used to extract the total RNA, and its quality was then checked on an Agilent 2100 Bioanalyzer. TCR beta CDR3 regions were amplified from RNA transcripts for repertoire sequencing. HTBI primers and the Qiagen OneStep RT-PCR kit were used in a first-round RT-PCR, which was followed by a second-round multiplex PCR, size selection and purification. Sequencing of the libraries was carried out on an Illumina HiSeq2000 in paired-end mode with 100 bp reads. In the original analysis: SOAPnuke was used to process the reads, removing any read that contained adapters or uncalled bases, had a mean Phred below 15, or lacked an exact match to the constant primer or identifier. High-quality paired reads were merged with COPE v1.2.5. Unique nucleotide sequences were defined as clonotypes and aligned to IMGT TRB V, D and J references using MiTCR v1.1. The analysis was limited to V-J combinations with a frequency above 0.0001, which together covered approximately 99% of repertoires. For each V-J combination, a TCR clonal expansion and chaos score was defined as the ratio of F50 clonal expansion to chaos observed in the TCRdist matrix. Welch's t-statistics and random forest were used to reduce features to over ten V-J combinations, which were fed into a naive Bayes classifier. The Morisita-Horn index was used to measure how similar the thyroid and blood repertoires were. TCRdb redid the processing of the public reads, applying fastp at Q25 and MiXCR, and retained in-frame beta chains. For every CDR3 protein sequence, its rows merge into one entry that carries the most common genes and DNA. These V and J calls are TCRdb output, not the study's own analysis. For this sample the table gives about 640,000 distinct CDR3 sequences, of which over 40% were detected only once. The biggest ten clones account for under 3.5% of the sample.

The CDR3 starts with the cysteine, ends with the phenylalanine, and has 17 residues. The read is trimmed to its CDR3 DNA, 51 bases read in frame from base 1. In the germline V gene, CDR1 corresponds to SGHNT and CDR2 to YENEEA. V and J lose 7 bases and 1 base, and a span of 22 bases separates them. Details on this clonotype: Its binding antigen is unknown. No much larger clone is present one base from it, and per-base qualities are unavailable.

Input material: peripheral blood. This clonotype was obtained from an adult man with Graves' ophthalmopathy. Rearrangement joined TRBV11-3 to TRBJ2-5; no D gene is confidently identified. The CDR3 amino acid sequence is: CASTNAHEATLQETQYF. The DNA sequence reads TGTGCCAGCACCAATGCCCACGAAGCCACCCTCCAAGAGACCCAGTACTTC.